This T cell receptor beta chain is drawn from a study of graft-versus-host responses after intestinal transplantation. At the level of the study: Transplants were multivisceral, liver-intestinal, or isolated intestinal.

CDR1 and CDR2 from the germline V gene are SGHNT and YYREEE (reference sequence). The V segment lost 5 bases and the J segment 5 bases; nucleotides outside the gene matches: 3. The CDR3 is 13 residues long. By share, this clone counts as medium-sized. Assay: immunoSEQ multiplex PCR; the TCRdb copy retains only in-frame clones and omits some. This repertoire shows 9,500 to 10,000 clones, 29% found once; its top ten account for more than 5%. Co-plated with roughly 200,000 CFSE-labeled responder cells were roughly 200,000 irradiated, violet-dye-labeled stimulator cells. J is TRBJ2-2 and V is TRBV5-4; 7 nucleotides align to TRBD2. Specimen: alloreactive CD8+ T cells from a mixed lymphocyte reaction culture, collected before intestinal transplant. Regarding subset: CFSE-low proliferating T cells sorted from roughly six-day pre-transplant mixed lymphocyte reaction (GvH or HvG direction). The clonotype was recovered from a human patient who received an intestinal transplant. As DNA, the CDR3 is TGTGCCAGCAGTTGGGGGGGAACCGGGGAGCTGTTTTTT. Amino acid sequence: CASSWGGTGELFF. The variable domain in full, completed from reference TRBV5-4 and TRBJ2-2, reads ETGVTQSPTHLIKTRGQQVTLRCSSQSGHNTVSWYQQALGQGPQFIFQYYREEENGRGNFPPRFSGLQFPNYSSELNVNALELDDSALYLCASSWGGTGELFFGEGSRLTVL.